This entry concerns a single TCR beta chain. Time point in this sample: newly diagnosed GD, antithyroid drugs for less than 3 months. The authors made the TCR library using RNA they extracted from PBMCs. The authors built TCR beta libraries using iRepertoire HTBI primers and Arm-PCR of CDR3 regions. TCRdb re-derived calls from the multiplex PCR reads in MiXCR, one entry per CDR3 protein. The data hold 420,000 or so distinct CDR3 sequences, with roughly 15% observed a single time. The trim removed 5 bases at V and 5 bases at J, leaving 12 bases unmatched. Germline loops: CDR1 SEHNR, CDR2 FQNEAQ (reference sequence). This CDR3 is built from 16 residues. This record belongs to a study of regulatory T cells in long-lasting Graves disease. These data are also associated with another study on T cells in Graves' hyperthyroidism and ophthalmopathy.

This receptor was taken from a woman younger than 35 with Graves disease. The chain uses TRBV7-9 and TRBJ2-1, with 7 bases matching TRBD1. Sequences were derived from peripheral blood mononuclear cells (PBMCs), sampled at new diagnosis, from a patient treated with antithyroid drugs. CDR3 sequence (DNA): TGTGCCAGCAGCAACCCGCCACGGACAGGCCACAATGAGCAGTTCTTC. Translating it yields CASSNPPRTGHNEQFF. Variable domain in full (rest from reference TRBV7-9 and TRBJ2-1): DTGVSQNPRHKITKRGQNVTFRCDPISEHNRLYWYRQTLGQGPEFLTYFQNEAQLEKSRLLSDRFSAERPKGSFSTLEIQRTEQGDSAMYLCASSNPPRTGHNEQFFGPGTRLTVL.